The sequence of this T cell receptor (beta chain) was determined in a study of regulatory and conventional T cells in RAG deficiency (TCRdb year 2017). About the full investigation: To compare the diversity and composition of the repertoires of Treg, conventional CD4+ and CD8+ T cells between RAG-deficient patients and healthy controls, the study applied high-throughput TCR beta sequencing. What the work shows at the level of the full study, not this receptor alone: Compared with control T-cell subpopulations, the RAG-deficient patients had markedly lower Shannon entropy and higher Simpson indices. Sorted CD25-high CD127-low cells from Omenn syndrome patients may represent peripherally activated cells rather than bona fide Treg cells. Some T-cell subset analyses were not performed for some subjects. Shorter CDR3 lengths were found in all patient T-cell subsets, and >80% Treg-Tconv repertoire overlap at nucleotide and amino acid level was observed in Omenn syndrome patients. Compared with controls, Omenn syndrome and CID/AS patients had about 100-fold fewer unique TCR beta sequences in Treg cells, whereas the reduction in the other subsets was around 9.4-fold.

Library preparation employed the immunoSEQ multiplex PCR assay. Genomic DNA from the sorted T-cell subsets was used to amplify rearranged TCR beta chain products, which were then sequenced. Per the source publication's procedure: Shannon entropy and Simpson indices were used to measure how diverse the repertoire of productive TCR beta rearrangements was. Clonal expansion was assessed using the summed frequency of the 100 most abundant productive TCR beta clonotypes among total reads. The TRB repertoires were scored with a self-reactivity index built on which amino acids appear at CDR3beta positions 6 and 7. Two-way ANOVA was used for repertoire analyses, while Student t or Mann-Whitney tests were used for flow cytometric analyses. TCRdb carries this immuneACCESS record with in-frame sequences only. Its versions omit some clonotypes, under half of them owing to an unresolved V gene in the studies checked, with the rest unexplained. The DNA was the basis for D and trimming; V, J and clone size are from that table. For this sample the table gives around 29,000 clones, of which about 95% were detected only once. 0.15% to 0.2% of the sample is held by the ten biggest clonotypes.

Conventional CD4+ T cells were purified from blood as CD25-low CD127-high cells before genomic DNA extraction. Repertoire analyses used eight healthy control donors as the comparison group. Trimming at the junction amounts to 6 bases on V and 9 bases on J, and the germline ends lie 15 bases apart. According to the germline V gene (reference sequence), CDR1 reads DFQATT and CDR2 reads SNEGSKA. The CDR3 goes from the cysteine to the phenylalanine over 11 residues. The retained sequence is limited to the CDR3, 33 bases, with the frame set at the first base. About this clone itself: Its antigen is not yet known. There are no base qualities to consult, and no much larger clone falls within one base.

This same sample was also part of a study on regulatory T cells. The second study, in turn, reports: For the multiplex PCR, 52 forward TRBV primers and 13 reverse TRBJ primers were used, and amplification bias was corrected with both assay-based and computational methods. Restricted unique TRB V-J pairs and skewed V and J gene usage were observed in patient repertoires, most markedly in regulatory T cells. Between CD3G-deficient patients and healthy controls, the study compared T-cell receptor beta repertoires in sorted regulatory T cells, conventional CD4+ T cells and CD8+ T cells. Ficoll density separation was used to isolate peripheral blood mononuclear cells. Rearranged TRB loci were amplified from genomic DNA by multiplex PCR within the immunoSEQ assay. Sequencing of the TRB amplicons was done on an Illumina HiSeq platform. Raw sequences were error-filtered and aligned to reference gene sequences by custom algorithms, then analyzed with the immunoSEQ online tools. Frequencies of productive and nonproductive TRB rearrangements were evaluated among both unique and total sequences. Groups were compared by t tests, Mann-Whitney tests or two-way ANOVA performed in Prism software.

Sequenced: CD25- CD4+ T cells sorted from blood. The clonotype was recovered from a human donor in good health. The V and J segments used are TRBV20-1 and TRBJ2-7, with TRBD2 tentatively as D gene (6 bases match). The bases read TGCAGTGCCCGCGGGACTCTCGGGCAGTACTTC. This yields the protein CSARGTLGQYF.